This T cell receptor (beta chain) was profiled in a study of blood T cell repertoires in COVID-19. This clone has a single count. In the source study's methods: The authors estimated nucleated cell counts from reference gene primer amplification. The repertoire was sequenced with immunoSEQ multiplex PCR; TCRdb's copy has only in-frame clones and lacks some. V, J and clone size reflect that table, while D and trimming were determined from the DNA. The sample has about 250,000 clones; 75% to 85% are singletons. The CDR3 contains 14 residues. CDR1 is MNHNY and CDR2 is SVGAGI in the germline V gene (reference sequence). J gave up 7 bases and V 2 bases, and 4 bases lay outside the gene matches.

The V and J genes are TRBV6-6 and TRBJ1-5, with 8 bases lining up with TRBD1. Specimen: peripheral blood. This clonotype was sampled from a human donor in a cohort sampled during active COVID-19. DNA of the CDR3: TGTGCCAGCAGTTACCAGGGGGCAGGACAGCCCCAGCATTTT. Translated: CASSYQGAGQPQHF.